The 6 T cell receptor beta chains below come from one sample, sequenced in a study of T cell repertoires in cytomegalovirus infection. Each CDR3 protein is one row after TCRdb ran MiXCR on the reads. The top ten hold roughly a tenth of the sample, which has almost 500,000 distinct CDR3 sequences, roughly 10% seen once. Sequencing was carried out using PBMCs. Every receptor here comes from a human donor in good health (CMV status not recorded). Some clones in this sample may be carry-over from other donors' samples.

There are many counts of this clonotype. V gene TRBV10-3 combines with J gene TRBJ2-3; 7 bases align to TRBD1. The CDR3 runs 18 residues. Looked up from germline, CDR1 is ENHRY and CDR2 is SYGVKD. Trimming cost V 3 bases and J 2 bases; bases outside gene matches: 14. The CDR3 sequence: CAISDPVGQEIFTDTQYF. DNA for the CDR3: TGTGCCATCAGTGATCCGGTAGGACAGGAGATTTTCACAGATACGCAGTATTTT.

The chain employs TRBV3-1 and TRBJ2-1; 7 bases map to TRBD2. Germline trimming cut 5 bases from V and 0 bases from J; bases unmatched to any gene: 1. Germline loops: CDR1 LGHDT, CDR2 YNNKEL (reference sequence). The CDR3 covers 14 residues. In DNA form, the CDR3 reads TGTGCCAGCAGCACTAGCGTCTCCTACAATGAGCAGTTCTTC. It encodes CASSTSVSYNEQFF.

This clonotype showed up just a few times. V usage is TRBV3-1 and J usage is TRBJ1-5; a possible D gene is TRBD1 (5 bases). The germline V gene has CDR1 LGHDT and CDR2 YNNKEL (reference sequence). This CDR3 region has 15 residues. V lost 4 bases, J lost 6 bases, and 16 bases lay in between. The CDR3 protein is CASSLTQGKGQPQHF. CDR3 bases: TGTGCCAGCAGCCTCACGCAGGGAAAGGGTCAGCCCCAGCATTTT.

This clonotype was seen repeatedly, ten times or more. This chain joins TRBV12-3 or TRBV12-4 and TRBJ2-3; D is perhaps TRBD2 (6 bases). The CDR3 runs to 14 residues. V lost 7 bases, J lost 4 bases, and 15 bases lay in between. Here the CDR3 DNA reads TGTGCCAGCACCACTCGGCGGGGCGCAGATACGCAGTATTTT. This sequence encodes CASTTRRGADTQYF.

The sample holds a few counts of this clonotype. The chain employs TRBV2 and TRBJ1-2; 10 bases align to TRBD1. The CDR3 is 13 amino acids. Per germline, CDR1 SNHLY and CDR2 FYNNEI. V was pared by 6 bases and J by 13 bases, with 11 bases of the junction left unmatched. The CDR3 spells CASRSIRDRGCTF. In nucleotides, the CDR3 is TGTGCCAGCAGGTCCATCCGGGACAGGGGTTGCACCTTC.

Only a few counts were recorded for this clonotype. The CDR3: CSASPYNEQFF. Written as DNA, the CDR3 is TGCAGTGCCTCCCCCTACAATGAGCAGTTCTTC. The chain employs TRBV20-1 and TRBJ2-1; D gene unclear. V was shortened by 6 bases and J by 2 bases, with 5 bases between the two germline ends. CDR1 is DFQATT, CDR2 SNEGSKA, per germline (reference sequence). CDR3 length: 11 amino acids.